This is a list of T cell receptor beta chains from one sample in a study of OX40 agonist ivuxolimab in advanced cancers. Produced via immunoSEQ multiplex PCR; TCRdb's table is partial and in-frame only. The top ten clones hold over 0.35% of a sample with some 65,000 clones, around 90% of them seen once. This sample comprised CD4+ or CD8+ T cells sorted from blood, obtained in a trial of the OX40 agonist ivuxolimab. These receptors all stem from an adult with an advanced solid tumor such as melanoma, head and neck, liver or kidney cancer. Both conserved end residues are part of each CDR3. A D gene is named only where the DNA matches it firmly. Not all rows give a size; the values are once, few, many and, for expanded clones, a class.

abundance	len	v_gene	j_gene	d_gene	CDR3nt	CDR3aa
.	14	TRBV6-5	TRBJ2-7	.	TGTGCCAGCAGTTACAGGGGGAATTCCTACGAGCAGTACTTC	CASSYRGNSYEQYF
few	14	TRBV19	TRBJ2-2	.	TGTGCCAGTAGTATAACCGGGAACACCGGGGAGCTGTTTTTT	CASSITGNTGELFF
.	12	TRBV7-9	TRBJ2-3	.	TGTGCCAGCAGCTTAGCCTTCGATACGCAGTATTTT	CASSLAFDTQYF
.	16	TRBV6-6	TRBJ2-1	TRBD2	TGTGCCAGCAGAAGACTTACTAGCGGGGTTCCCAATGAGCAGTTCTTC	CASRRLTSGVPNEQFF
.	16	TRBV18	TRBJ2-3	.	TGTGCCAGCTCACCCATCGGGCGGTCCTACACAGATACGCAGTATTTT	CASSPIGRSYTDTQYF
.	17	TRBV5-5	TRBJ2-6	TRBD1	TGTGCCAGCAGCTTCGGGACAGGGGCTACCGGGGCCAACGTCCTGACTTTC	CASSFGTGATGANVLTF
.	16	TRBV7-6	TRBJ2-7	TRBD1	TGTGCCAGCAGCTTAGCGGGACAGGGGGCAAGTTACGAGCAGTACTTC	CASSLAGQGASYEQYF
.	15	TRBV2	TRBJ1-2	.	TGTGCCAGCAGGACCACCCTGCAGGGAACAGATGGCTACACCTTC	CASRTTLQGTDGYTF
.	16	TRBV11-3	TRBJ2-1	TRBD1	TGTGCCAGCAGCTTAGGCAGGACAGGGTTAATCGATGAGCAGTTCTTC	CASSLGRTGLIDEQFF
.	17	TRBV27	TRBJ2-7	.	TGTGCCAGCACCACCCGGTTCGAGACAGGCCGAAGGTACGAGCAGTACTTC	CASTTRFETGRRYEQYF
.	14	TRBV6-5	TRBJ1-5	.	TGTGCCAGCAGTTCGACAGGCTTAAATCAGCCCCAGCATTTT	CASSSTGLNQPQHF
.	13	TRBV11-2	TRBJ2-3	.	TGTGCCAGCAGCCCTTTGGGAGCAGATACGCAGTATTTT	CASSPLGADTQYF
.	19	TRBV2	TRBJ2-5	TRBD2	TGTGCCAGCACCCCCTGGTGGAGCGGGGGGCCCCGGAACCAAGAGACCCAGTACTTC	CASTPWWSGGPRNQETQYF
.	14	TRBV2	TRBJ2-5	.	TGTGCCAGCAAGAGGGGCCCTTTCCAAGAGACCCAGTACTTC	CASKRGPFQETQYF
.	16	TRBV2	TRBJ2-5	TRBD2	TGTGCCAGCAGTGAGGGAGTAGCGGGGTTGAGGGAGACCCAGTACTTC	CASSEGVAGLRETQYF
.	13	TRBV4-3	TRBJ2-2	.	TGCGCCAGCAGCCAAGAGCGGACCGGGGAGCTGTTTTTT	CASSQERTGELFF
.	17	TRBV5-6	TRBJ2-3	TRBD2	TGTGCCAGCAGCTTGGAGCGGGGGACTTACAGCACAGATACGCAGTATTTT	CASSLERGTYSTDTQYF
.	13	TRBV7-2	TRBJ2-7	.	TGTGCCAGTCAAAAGTGGGGTCCCTACGAGCAGTACTTC	CASQKWGPYEQYF
.	16	TRBV7-2	TRBJ2-2	TRBD1	TGTGCCAGCAGCTTAGGGGACAGGGGGTGGACCGGGGAGCTGTTTTTT	CASSLGDRGWTGELFF